The T cell receptor (beta chain) under discussion was sequenced for a study of blood T cells in healthy people across ages. This CDR3 has 15 amino acids. The V gene's germline CDR1 is SGHKS and CDR2 YYEKEE (reference sequence). Trimming removed 0 bases from V and 6 bases from J, with 15 bases in between. The authors ran a second PCR of about 7 to 11 cycles using a sample-barcoded 5' primer and a J-beta primer mix. TCRdb re-analysed the 5' RACE reads in MiXCR, keeping a single row per CDR3 protein. The table has approximately 800,000 distinct CDR3 sequences, 50% to 65% seen once; the top ten hold about 42%.

The TCR was taken from a man older than 75 in good health. The chain employs TRBV5-5 and TRBJ1-2; D is perhaps TRBD1 (5 bases). Sequenced material: blood. The chain's CDR3 is CASSLASEGVDGYTF. The DNA of the CDR3 is TGTGCCAGCAGCTTGGCCAGCGAAGGGGTTGATGGCTACACCTTC.